This T cell receptor (beta chain) was observed in a study of blood T cell repertoires in COVID-19. V lost 5 bases, J lost 5 bases, and 5 bases lay in between. The CDR3 is made up of 11 amino acids. The V gene's germline CDR1 is SGHRS and CDR2 YFSETQ. Some clones are missing from TCRdb's copy, which holds only in-frame ones; the method was immunoSEQ multiplex PCR. The sample has 220,000 or so clones; 92% are singletons. This clonotype originated in a man aged 60-69 years with COVID-19, enrolled during active disease. The chain recombines TRBV5-1 with TRBJ2-1, with D hard to call. The sample consisted of peripheral blood. The CDR3 sequence is CASSRDNEQFF. The CDR3 region has the DNA TGCGCCAGCAGTCGGGACAATGAGCAGTTCTTC.